These 16 T cell receptor beta chains share one sample of origin, sequenced in a study of regulatory T cells in long-lasting Graves disease. As to time point: newly diagnosed GD, antithyroid drugs for less than 3 months. Researchers made the TCR library from RNA that was extracted from PBMCs. The TCR beta library used iRepertoire HTBI primers with Arm-PCR amplification of CDR3. In TCRdb, the multiplex PCR reads were re-called with MiXCR into one record per CDR3 protein. The sample holds more than 350,000 distinct CDR3 sequences; 15% are singletons and the top ten take approximately 15%. These data were also filed under a second study, of T cells in Graves' hyperthyroidism and ophthalmopathy.

Sequenced here: peripheral blood mononuclear cells (PBMCs), sampled at new diagnosis, from a patient treated with antithyroid drugs. The source is a woman in her thirties with Graves disease.

This clonotype occurred many times. J is TRBJ2-5 and V is TRBV7-9; D call uncertain. This CDR3 is 15 amino acids long. CDR1 and CDR2 from the germline V gene are SEHNR and FQNEAQ (reference sequence). The V end was cut by 3 bases, the J end by 1 base, with 12 bases between. CDR3 amino acids: CASSFVGSVQETQYF. In DNA form, the CDR3 reads TGTGCCAGCAGCTTCGTTGGGTCAGTCCAAGAGACCCAGTACTTC.

This chain links TRBV5-5 with TRBJ2-1, with TRBD2 matching over 12 bases. CDR1 SGHKS and CDR2 YYEKEE come from the germline V gene (reference sequence). This CDR3 is 17 amino acids long. V shed 0 bases, J shed 8 bases, and the junction held 9 bases outside the gene matches. The CDR3 region has the DNA TGTGCCAGCAGCTTGGAGCCTAGCGGGAGGGGAAAGGATGAGCAGTTCTTC. Protein product: CASSLEPSGRGKDEQFF.

This clonotype was seen repeatedly, ten times or more. The chain employs TRBV7-3 and TRBJ2-7; TRBD1 matches 7 bases. Germline assignment: CDR1 SGHTA and CDR2 FQGTGA. The V segment lost 5 bases and the J segment 5 bases; nucleotides outside the gene matches: 9. The CDR3 covers 14 residues. The DNA of the CDR3 is TGTGCCAGCAGCCTTGACAGGGTGCGTCACGAGCAGTACTTC. Translation gives CASSLDRVRHEQYF.

In its sample, this clonotype was seen many times. The chain recombines TRBV28 with TRBJ2-1, with 13 nucleotides matching TRBD2. The CDR3 loop spans 15 amino acids. V dropped 6 bases and J dropped 9; count of bases not matched to a gene: 8. The germline CDR1 and CDR2 sequences are MDHEN and SYDVKM. The CDR3 DNA reads TGTGCCAGCAGCCCTGGACTAGCGGGAGCGTTTGAGCAGTTCTTC. Translated, it gives CASSPGLAGAFEQFF.

This clonotype was observed at least ten times. The V gene is TRBV7-6, the J gene TRBJ2-2, with TRBD1 matching over 7 bases. Trimming cost V 1 base and J 5 bases; bases outside gene matches: 13. Germline loops: CDR1 SGHVS, CDR2 FNYEAQ. The CDR3 spans 18 residues. Written as DNA, the CDR3 is TGTGCCAGCAGCTTAGTTCAGACAGGGACGGTTTCTACCGGGGAGCTGTTTTTT. Its translation: CASSLVQTGTVSTGELFF.

This clonotype was recorded at least ten times. The V gene is TRBV28, the J gene TRBJ2-7, with D possibly being TRBD1 (6 bases). V lost 6 bases, J lost 4 bases, and 7 bases lay in between. Looked up from germline, CDR1 is MDHEN and CDR2 is SYDVKM. The CDR3 contains 11 residues. CDR3 protein: CASRTGYEQYF. The CDR3, as DNA: TGTGCCAGCAGAACAGGGTACGAGCAGTACTTC.

The chain is built from TRBV25-1 and TRBJ2-2; D is possibly TRBD1 or TRBD2 (5 bases each). CDR1 and CDR2 (germline): MGHDK, SYGVNS. The V and J ends lost 4 bases and 8 bases respectively, with 20 bases between them. The CDR3 is 16 amino acids. The CDR3 is CASSVSPGRFKGELFF. In DNA form, the CDR3 reads TGTGCCAGCAGTGTATCTCCGGGACGGTTTAAAGGGGAGCTGTTTTTT.

The rearrangement uses TRBV12-3 or TRBV12-4 and TRBJ1-5; 8 nucleotides agree with TRBD1. Unmatched junction bases numbered 8, after V lost 2 bases and J lost 5 bases. CDR3 size: 16 residues. The CDR3 region has the DNA TGTGCCAGCAGTTTAAGGCGCGGGACAGGTTATCAGCCCCAGCATTTT. It specifies CASSLRRGTGYQPQHF.

This clonotype has just a few counts. The J gene is TRBJ1-5, the V gene TRBV15, with a weak D call TRBD1 (6 bases). In germline, CDR1 is LNHNV, CDR2 YYDKDF (reference sequence). Between the trimmed V and J ends, which lost 1 base and 0 bases, there was a span of 10 bases. The CDR3 length is 16 residues. The CDR3 nucleotides read TGTGCCACCAGCAGAGGGACAGAACTTAGCAATCAGCCCCAGCATTTT. It is translated as CATSRGTELSNQPQHF.

Many counts were recorded for this clonotype. The rearrangement joins TRBV5-1 to TRBJ2-3, with a weak D call TRBD2 (5 bases). The CDR3 loop spans 14 amino acids. Trimming stripped 0 bases from V and 4 bases from J, with 9 bases between. Germline CDR1 reads SGHRS; CDR2 reads YFSETQ. CDR3 sequence reads: CASSLARGPDTQYF. CDR3 DNA sequence: TGCGCCAGCAGCTTGGCCCGGGGTCCAGATACGCAGTATTTT. The whole variable domain, remainder taken from reference TRBV5-1 and TRBJ2-3, is KAGVTQTPRYLIKTRGQQVTLSCSPISGHRSVSWYQQTPGQGLQFLFEYFSETQRNKGNFPGRFSGRQFSNSRSEMNVSTLELGDSALYLCASSLARGPDTQYFGPGTRLTVL.

Concerning this clonotype: A much bigger clone sits one base away, suggesting this may be a read error. The chain joins TRBV30 to TRBJ2-1, with D perhaps matching TRBD2 (6 bases). Trimming shortened V by 5 bases and J by 9 bases, and 20 bases separated the two germline ends. The germline V gene encodes CDR1 GTSNPN and CDR2 SVGIG (reference sequence). CDR3 size: 14 residues. The DNA for the CDR3 is TGTGCCTGGGGTAGCGGATTGTTGGTGAGTGAGCAGTTCTTC. It specifies CAWGSGLLVSEQFF.

This clonotype was picked up a small number of times. The V gene is TRBV24-1, the J gene TRBJ2-2, with no clear D. V lost 5 bases and J 6 bases, leaving 9 bases between the germline ends. CDR3 size: 13 residues. The germline CDR1 and CDR2 sequences are KGHDR and SFDVKD. CDR3 sequence (DNA): TGTGCCACCAGTGCCTTACAGTCCGGGGAGCTGTTTTTT. Encoded protein: CATSALQSGELFF.

At least ten counts were recorded for this clonotype. The CDR3 sequence is CASRPHGGQLYEQYF. The CDR3 DNA reads TGTGCCAGCAGACCCCACGGGGGACAGCTGTACGAGCAGTACTTC. The V call is TRBV28, the J call TRBJ2-7; D is possibly TRBD1 (7 bases). V dropped 6 bases and J dropped 4 bases, with 19 bases sitting between them. CDR3 length: 15 residues. Germline CDR1 MDHEN, CDR2 SYDVKM.

This clonotype was seen at least ten times. The chain couples TRBV4-2 to TRBJ2-5; 8 nucleotides align to TRBD2. Germline CDR1 is LGHNA and CDR2 is YNFKEQ. V gave up 1 base and J gave up 4 bases; unmatched junction bases: 8. The CDR3 runs 16 residues. CDR3 region: CASSQVSAGVAETQYF. The CDR3 DNA is TGTGCCAGCAGCCAAGTTTCAGCGGGAGTGGCAGAGACCCAGTACTTC.

This chain connects TRBV2 to TRBJ2-3; 12 nucleotides line up with TRBD2. In germline, CDR1 is SNHLY, CDR2 FYNNEI. The J segment lost 0 bases and the V segment lost 7 bases, leaving 11 bases of the junction unmatched. The CDR3 spans 18 residues. In nucleotides, the CDR3 is TGTGCCAGCAAAATGATCACTAGCGGGAGGAAAAGCACAGATACGCAGTATTTT. Its translation is CASKMITSGRKSTDTQYF. Full variable domain (missing parts from reference TRBV2 and TRBJ2-3): EPEVTQTPSHQVTQMGQEVILRCVPISNHLYFYWYRQILGQKVEFLVSFYNNEISEKSEIFDDQFSVERPDGSNFTLKIRSTKLEDSAMYFCASKMITSGRKSTDTQYFGPGTRLTVL.

This clonotype was detected only a few times. This chain connects TRBV25-1 to TRBJ2-3; D is unresolved. Germline CDR1 MGHDK, CDR2 SYGVNS. Trimming stripped 3 bases from V and 4 bases from J, with 14 bases between. The CDR3 loop spans 15 amino acids. CDR3 nucleotide sequence: TGTGCCAGCAGTGACCGACTTGCGCCCGCAGATACGCAGTATTTT. Translating it yields CASSDRLAPADTQYF.